Sequencing of this T cell receptor (beta chain) was carried out in a study of OX40 agonist ivuxolimab in advanced cancers. Study background: The dose-escalation group included hepatocellular carcinoma, melanoma, renal cell carcinoma and head and neck cancer. Mean age approximately 61 years, range about 23 to 80; just over 80% male. Partial responses were observed in three patients, of whom one had hepatocellular carcinoma and two had cutaneous melanoma.

Clones were read by immunoSEQ multiplex PCR, and TCRdb kept only the in-frame ones, dropping some. This table holds 80,000 to 100,000 clones, roughly 91% found once. As for this clone: What it recognizes is unknown.

Findings of the study overall: Some of the nonresponding patients also showed low levels of normalized T-cell clonal expansion.

The CDR3 consists of 17 residues. V lost 3 bases and J lost 5; bases outside the gene matches: 12. Per germline, CDR1 SEHNR and CDR2 FQNEAQ (reference sequence). The sample here was CD4+ or CD8+ T cells sorted from blood, taken in a trial of the OX40 agonist ivuxolimab. The J gene is TRBJ2-1, the V gene TRBV7-9; 8 bases align to TRBD1. This clonotype was obtained from an adult with an advanced solid tumor such as melanoma, head and neck, liver or kidney cancer. The CDR3, as DNA: TGTGCCAGCAGCTTCGTGTGGGCAGGGACAGGCAACAATGAGCAGTTCTTC. It yields the protein CASSFVWAGTGNNEQFF.